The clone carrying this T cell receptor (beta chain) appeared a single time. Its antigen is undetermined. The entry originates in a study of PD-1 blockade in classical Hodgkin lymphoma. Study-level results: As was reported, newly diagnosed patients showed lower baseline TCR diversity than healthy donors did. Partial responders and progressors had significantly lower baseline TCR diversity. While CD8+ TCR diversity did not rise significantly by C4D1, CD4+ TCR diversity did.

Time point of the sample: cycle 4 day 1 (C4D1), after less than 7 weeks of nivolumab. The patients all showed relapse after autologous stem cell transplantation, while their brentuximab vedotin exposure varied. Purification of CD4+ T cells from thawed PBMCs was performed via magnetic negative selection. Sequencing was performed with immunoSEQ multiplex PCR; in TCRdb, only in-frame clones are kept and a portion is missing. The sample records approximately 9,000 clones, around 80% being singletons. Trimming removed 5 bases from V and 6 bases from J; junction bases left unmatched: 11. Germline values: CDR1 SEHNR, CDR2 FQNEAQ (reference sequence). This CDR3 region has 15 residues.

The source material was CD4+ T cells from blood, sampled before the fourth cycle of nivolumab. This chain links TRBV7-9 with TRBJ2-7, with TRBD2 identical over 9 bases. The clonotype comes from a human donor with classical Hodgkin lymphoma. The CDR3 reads CASSPRLADPPEQYF. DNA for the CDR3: TGTGCCAGCAGCCCGAGACTAGCGGACCCTCCCGAGCAGTACTTC.